This T cell receptor (beta chain) came from a study of T cell changes during pregnancy in multiple sclerosis. Here immunoSEQ multiplex PCR was the method, and the copy in TCRdb shows in-frame clones only, minus some. The data hold over 50,000 clones, with about 86% observed a single time. V lost 6 bases, J lost 4 bases, and 9 bases lay in between. The CDR3 is made up of 12 amino acids. Germline V gene data show CDR1 as MDHEN and CDR2 as SYDVKM. The sequenced sample consisted of peripheral blood from another person, used as feeder cells. This sequence originates from a human donor whose cells served as feeder cells for cultures in a pregnancy study. The chain couples TRBV28 to TRBJ1-2, with D possibly TRBD1 on 6 matching bases. In DNA, the CDR3 is TGTGCCAGCAGAGGGGGATCCTATGGCTACACCTTC. Residues: CASRGGSYGYTF.